Sequencing of this T cell receptor beta chain was carried out in a study of identical twins (dated by TCRdb to the mid-2010s). A note on the overall study: TCR alpha and beta repertoires from monozygotic twins, unrelated adults of various ages and cord blood were deep-sequenced to test whether fetal clonotypes persist. Replicate twin experiments were performed at different times using different library preparation protocols to rule out contamination. Points the paper makes about the study in general: Invariant T cells such as MAIT and iNKT could partly confound zero-insertion analyses, though diverse VJ usage argued against this for most clonotypes. Abundant cord blood beta clonotypes had fewer insertions, young adult naive repertoires showed a similar but weaker trend, and memory repertoires showed no such trend. In beta out-of-frame sequences, excess twin sharing was weaker, because having fewer shared sequences lowered the signal-to-noise ratio. Compared with coincidental sharing between unrelated individuals, out-of-frame TCR alpha sequences shared between twins had an excess of sequences with low generation probability. Because the same donors could not be followed over many years, the conclusions depended on cross-sectional statistical analysis. Recombination models systematically underestimated out-of-frame TCR alpha sharing in monozygotic twins but agreed with sharing between unrelated individuals.

Every donor was a healthy Caucasian. The twin cohort comprised three pairs of female monozygotic twins, all aged about 18 to 29 years. Positive isolation kits from Invitrogen were used to isolate the CD4+ and CD8+ T cell populations. Its CDR3 holds 13 amino acids, cysteine through phenylalanine. Only the CDR3 portion is preserved as DNA: 39 bases, with reading frame beginning at the first base. Relative to germline, V is 4 bases shorter and J is 6 bases shorter, with 10 bases between their ends. This clonotype was seen many times. There is no known antigen for this receptor. Per-nucleotide qualities are absent, and no much larger clonotype sits a single base away. Libraries were constructed by 5' RACE. The data were produced on an Illumina HiSeq 2000. A universal primer binding site was introduced by template switching, and a unique molecular identifier was present in the final cDNA, enabling accurate counting of TCR cDNA molecules. First-strand cDNA for TCR alpha and beta chains was synthesized from specific primers in the conserved constant-segment region. To control for contamination, every cDNA library was double barcoded, receiving both a SMART-Mk sample barcode and Illumina barcodes. TruSeq adapter sequences along with Illumina sample barcodes were introduced in two successive PCR steps. The Illumina HiSeq platform was used with custom primers to sequence TCR alpha and beta cDNA libraries. The study's own analysis went as follows. MiGEC was used to process raw reads and extract unique molecular identifiers, and MiXCR was used to find CDR3 positions. For each individual, recombination models were inferred using an EM algorithm with the repgenHMM and IGoR tools. The tcR package in R was used for shared clonotype analysis, with sharing normalized by the product of cloneset sizes. Out-of-frame nonproductive sequences were analyzed to study raw recombination free of thymic and clonal selection effects. The public sequencing data were trimmed at Q25 with fastp and processed into clonotypes with MiXCR by TCRdb, which kept only in-frame beta chains. A single entry per CDR3 protein holds the most common genes and DNA from its merged rows. The V and J calls follow TCRdb's processing rather than the paper's. This sample gives 350,000 to 600,000 distinct CDR3 sequences in total; over 12% of them show up just once. The ten largest clones add up to over 0.5% of the sample.

The sample was also linked to a second study, of yellow fever vaccine responses in identical twins. As that second study puts it: According to the authors, the vaccine-induced T cell response in identical twins seemed to be partly convergent and partly specific to each individual. Focusing on identical twins, the study followed the T cell clones that responded to the vaccine, and did so with precision.

The V gene is TRBV12-3 or TRBV12-4 and the J gene is TRBJ2-4; no D gene is confidently identified. Sequenced input: CD4+ T cells sorted from blood. The sequence was collected from a woman in her late teens or twenties in good health. In nucleotide form, the sequence is TGTGCCAGCAGTTCCGCTAGGGTAAACATTCAGTACTTC. Its product reads: CASSSARVNIQYF.